Reported below is one TCR beta chain. The antigen is unknown. This sample is drawn from a study of PD-1 blockade in classical Hodgkin lymphoma. Study-wide context: Patients received nivolumab 3 mg/kg intravenously every 2 weeks.

The method was immunoSEQ multiplex PCR; TCRdb's version includes in-frame clones alone and lacks a portion of them. The sample lists about 8,500 clones, approximately 83% occurring once. Findings of the study overall: The baseline diversity of complete responders showed similarity to that of newly diagnosed patients. Compared with healthy donors, newly diagnosed patients reportedly showed lower baseline TCR diversity.

Every one of the patients relapsed after autologous stem cell transplantation (brentuximab vedotin exposure was variable). The study purified CD4+ T cells from thawed PBMCs using magnetic negative selection. Classifying best responses yielded complete response, partial response or progressive disease. V shed 4 bases and J shed 4 bases, with 17 bases lying between them. The CDR3 covers 15 residues. From germline, CDR1 is SGHRS and CDR2 YFSETQ. Sequencing was performed on CD4+ T cells from blood, taken at baseline. This sequence originates from a human donor with classical Hodgkin lymphoma. The rearrangement uses TRBV5-1 and TRBJ2-5, with D unresolved. The CDR3 DNA is TGCGCCAGCAGCCAAGATATTCTTGTCGCAGAGACCCAGTACTTC. It specifies CASSQDILVAETQYF.